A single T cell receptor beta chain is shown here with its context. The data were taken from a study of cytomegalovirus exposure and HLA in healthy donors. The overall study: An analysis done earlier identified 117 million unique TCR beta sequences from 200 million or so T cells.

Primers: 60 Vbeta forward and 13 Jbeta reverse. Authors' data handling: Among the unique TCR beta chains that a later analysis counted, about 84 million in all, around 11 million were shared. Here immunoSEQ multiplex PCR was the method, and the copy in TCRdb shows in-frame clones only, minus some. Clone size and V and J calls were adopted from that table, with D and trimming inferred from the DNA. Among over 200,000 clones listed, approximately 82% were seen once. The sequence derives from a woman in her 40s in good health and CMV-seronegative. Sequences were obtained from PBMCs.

For the CDR3, the DNA is TGTGCCAGTAGTACGGGACAGGGAGCCTACGAGCAGTACTTC. As protein: CASSTGQGAYEQYF. V and J are TRBV19 and TRBJ2-7, with TRBD1 matching 9 bases. Germline-derived CDR1 and CDR2 are LNHDA and SQIVND (reference sequence). The CDR3 is 14 residues long. The J segment lost 2 bases and the V segment lost 4 bases, leaving 3 bases of the junction unmatched.